This T cell receptor (beta chain) came from a study of T cell responses to AZD1222 COVID-19 vaccine. V trimming: 1 base; J trimming: 5 bases; junction bases outside the gene matches: 11. This CDR3 region has 17 residues. Germline CDR1 is LGHNA and CDR2 is YSLEER. To note about this clone: Its antigen is unknown.

Study conclusions and caveats: Per reports, nearly half of all spike-specific TCRs target regions that are unmutated in variants.

Method: immunoSEQ multiplex PCR; TCRdb's copy keeps in-frame clones and lacks some. This sample has 200,000 or so clones; around 93% occur once, and the top ten carry roughly a tenth. This chain joins TRBV4-3 and TRBJ2-7, with 10 bases lining up with TRBD2. Sample: peripheral blood, taken on day 0 of AZD1222 vaccination. This TCR was sampled from an adult in good health. CDR3 region: CASSQVPPSGSRDEQYF. In DNA form, the CDR3 reads TGCGCCAGCAGCCAAGTCCCCCCTAGCGGGAGCAGGGACGAGCAGTACTTC.